This note documents a single T cell receptor beta chain sequence. These data are taken from a study of OX40 agonist ivuxolimab in advanced cancers. Study-wide background: Averaging about 60 years in age, with a range of about 23 to 79, the cohort was 80% to 90% male. Past anti-PD-1, anti-PD-L1 or anti-CTLA-4 therapy was accepted, and roughly 40% had received some.

Repertoires were generated with immunoSEQ multiplex PCR, while TCRdb's copy carries only in-frame clones and drops some. The data contain about 45,000 clones, around 89% of them seen just once; the ten biggest clones take up 5.5% to 7.5%. There are 17 residues in the CDR3. Trimming pared 3 bases from V and 1 base from J, leaving 19 bases between. The germline CDR1 and CDR2 sequences are KGHSH and LQKENI. The specimen was CD4+ or CD8+ T cells sorted from blood, collected in a trial of the OX40 agonist ivuxolimab. This chain joins TRBV18 and TRBJ2-7; D perhaps matches TRBD2 (6 bases). The origin of this receptor is an adult with an advanced solid tumor such as melanoma, head and neck, liver or kidney cancer. The CDR3 DNA reads as TGTGCCAGCTCACCGATCTCCGGCGGGGCAAAGTCCTACGAGCAGTACTTC. The encoded protein is CASSPISGGAKSYEQYF.